One sample yielded the 27 T cell receptor beta chains listed below, sequenced in a study of T-cell memory formation after mild COVID-19. TCRdb reprocessed the 5' RACE reads via MiXCR and lists one record per CDR3 protein. This sample has about 270,000 distinct CDR3 sequences; roughly 18% occur once, and the top ten carry roughly 24%. Sequenced input: PBMCs or a T cell subset sorted from them (not recorded which). The receptors were sampled from a man younger than 35 who had mild COVID-19 (a few samples of this study predate the infection). Cell type and time point are not known.

This clonotype was counted between two and nine times. The chain employs TRBV3-1 and TRBJ2-5; D ambiguous. Germline CDR1 reads LGHDT; CDR2 reads YNNKEL (reference sequence). V dropped 4 bases and J dropped 10 bases, with 10 bases sitting between them. CDR3 length: 11 amino acids. The CDR3 is CASSLYRIQYF. CDR3 coding DNA: TGTGCCAGCAGCCTATATAGAATCCAGTACTTC.

This rearrangement joins TRBV27 to TRBJ2-7; D possibly uses TRBD1 or TRBD2 (5 bases each). V gave up 5 bases and J gave up 2 bases, with 10 bases separating them. The germline V gene has CDR1 MNHEY and CDR2 SMNVEV (reference sequence). The CDR3 is 13 amino acids. In nucleotides, the CDR3 is TGTGCCAGCAGTCTCGGGGCCACCTACGAGCAGTACGTC. Translated: CASSLGATYEQYV.

The V and J genes are TRBV10-2 and TRBJ2-5; maybe TRBD2 (6 bases). V was pared by 10 bases and J by 7 bases, with 13 bases between. Germline loops: CDR1 WSHSY, CDR2 SAAADI. CDR3 length: 11 amino acids. The CDR3 reads CATRLGGTQYF. As DNA, the CDR3 is TGCGCCACTCGGTTGGGGGGGACCCAGTACTTC.

This clonotype was detected only a few times. Here the CDR3 reads CASSLANQGRGGRSYNEQFF. The CDR3 DNA follows: TGTGCCAGCAGCTTAGCCAATCAGGGACGGGGGGGCCGGTCCTACAATGAGCAGTTCTTC. J is TRBJ2-1 and V is TRBV7-9; 8 positions match TRBD2. The CDR3 consists of 20 residues. V lost 0 bases to trimming and J lost 1 base; unmatched junction nucleotides: 14. Germline assignment: CDR1 SEHNR and CDR2 FQNEAQ (reference sequence).

This clonotype was seen only a few times. The chain links TRBV4-3 to TRBJ1-6, with a tentative D call TRBD1 (5 bases). Germline CDR1 LGHNA, CDR2 YSLEER. The CDR3 length is 15 residues. Trimming removed 1 base at V and 7 bases at J, with 11 bases between. CDR3 sequence: CASSQAGTKNSPLHF. The CDR3 nucleotides read TGCGCCAGCAGCCAAGCCGGGACTAAGAATTCACCCCTCCACTTT.

This clonotype came up a few times. The rearrangement joins TRBV7-2 to TRBJ2-5; D is uncertain. Trimming cost V 4 bases and J 3 bases, with 12 bases left between them. The CDR3 totals 14 residues. The germline CDR1 and CDR2 sequences are SGHTA and FQGNSA. CDR3 protein: CASSSVRAEETQYF. The CDR3 nucleotides are TGTGCCAGCAGCTCAGTTAGAGCCGAAGAGACCCAGTACTTC.

J is TRBJ2-7 and V is TRBV27; 8 bases align to TRBD1. V lost 2 bases, J lost 9 bases, and 6 bases stayed unmatched. This CDR3 has 13 residues. Germline V gives CDR1 MNHEY, CDR2 SMNVEV (reference sequence). This chain's CDR3 is CASSLLTGTGQYF. DNA for the CDR3: TGTGCCAGCAGTTTACTAACCGGGACAGGGCAGTACTTC.

The chain combines TRBV20-1 with TRBJ2-2; D is perhaps TRBD1 or TRBD2 (5 bases each). There are 15 residues in the CDR3. Per germline, CDR1 DFQATT and CDR2 SNEGSKA (reference sequence). V lost 0 bases and J lost 1, with 9 bases in between. CDR3 residues: CSARDGGWNTGELFF. CDR3 coding DNA: TGCAGTGCTAGAGATGGGGGATGGAACACCGGGGAGCTGTTTTTT.

This clonotype has just a few counts. At one end, the junction sequence differs from germline, possibly due to a read error. As DNA, the CDR3 is TGTGCCAGCCGCCATCAGGGCAACACCGGGGAGCTGTTTTTT. It encodes CASRHQGNTGELFF. The chain couples TRBV3-1 to TRBJ2-2; D possibly corresponds to TRBD1 (5 bases). This CDR3 contains 14 residues. Germline V CDR1 and CDR2: LGHDT, YNNKEL (reference sequence).

The rearrangement joins TRBV19 to TRBJ2-5, with D perhaps TRBD1 (5 bases). Trimming shortened V by 8 bases and J by 5 bases, and 15 bases separated the two germline ends. The CDR3 sequence is 13 residues long. Germline V gene lookup returns CDR1 LNHDA and CDR2 SQIVND (reference sequence). The CDR3 loop reads CASSGSKGETQYF. In nucleotides, the CDR3 is TGTGCCAGTTCAGGGTCTAAGGGGGAGACCCAGTACTTC.

The chain uses TRBV20-1 and TRBJ2-3; 7 bases align to TRBD2. CDR3 size: 17 residues. CDR1 and CDR2 from the germline V gene are DFQATT and SNEGSKA (reference sequence). After removal of 0 bases from V and 5 bases from J, the junction contained 14 bases not matched to a gene. CDR3 residues: CSARERWLAARGDTQYF. In DNA, the CDR3 is TGCAGTGCTAGAGAAAGGTGGCTAGCGGCCCGTGGAGATACGCAGTATTTT.

The chain employs TRBV2 and TRBJ2-1, with 11 bases matching TRBD2. Trimming at V came to 7 bases and at J to 3 bases, leaving 5 bases not matched to a gene. Germline V CDR1 and CDR2: SNHLY, FYNNEI. The CDR3 covers 15 residues. The CDR3: CASKSTSGDYNEQFF. DNA of the CDR3: TGTGCCAGCAAGTCGACTAGCGGGGACTACAATGAGCAGTTCTTC.

This clonotype was observed a handful of times. The genes are TRBV4-3 and TRBJ1-6; D might be TRBD1 (5 bases). CDR1 and CDR2 (germline): LGHNA, YSLEER. The V end was cut by 4 bases, the J end by 0 bases, with 13 bases between. The CDR3 sequence is 17 residues long. The CDR3 DNA reads TGCGCCAGCAGCCCGACAGCGCGAAGCTCCTATAATTCACCCCTCCACTTT. It is translated as CASSPTARSSYNSPLHF.

This clonotype is medium-sized in the sample. This chain links TRBV25-1 with TRBJ2-1, with TRBD2 matching over 9 bases. V lost 1 base to trimming and J lost 6 bases; unmatched junction nucleotides: 4. CDR1 MGHDK and CDR2 SYGVNS come from the germline V gene. CDR3 length equals 15 residues. The CDR3 protein is CASSELAGEVNEQFF. CDR3 nucleotides: TGTGCCAGCAGTGAATTAGCGGGGGAGGTCAATGAGCAGTTCTTC.

This clonotype has just a few counts. CDR3 sequence (DNA): TGTGCCAGCAGCACCCAAATGGGGGTTCAATACTTC. This sequence encodes CASSTQMGVQYF. The chain recombines TRBV7-9 with TRBJ2-5; D tentatively fits TRBD1 or TRBD2 (5 bases each). Germline V lookup: CDR1 SEHNR, CDR2 FQNEAQ (reference sequence). V lost 5 bases to trimming and J lost 14 bases, with 18 bases between them. This CDR3 spans 12 amino acids.

In its sample, this clonotype was seen a few times. The chain recombines TRBV11-2 with TRBJ1-1; TRBD1 matches at 7 bases. The germline CDR1 and CDR2 sequences are SGHAT and FQNNGV. After removal of 0 bases from V and 11 bases from J, the junction contained 6 bases not matched to a gene. There are 13 residues in the CDR3. CDR3 amino acids: CASSLENRGSAFF. The CDR3 DNA reads as TGTGCCAGCAGCTTAGAAAACAGGGGATCGGCTTTCTTT. Based on the CDR3 plus reference TRBV11-2 and TRBJ1-1, the full variable domain is EAGVAQSPRYKIIEKRQSVAFWCNPISGHATLYWYQQILGQGPKLLIQFQNNGVVDDSQLPKDRFSAERLKGVDSTLKIQPAKLEDSAVYLCASSLENRGSAFFGQGTRLTVV.

This clonotype was observed a few times. This sequence joins TRBV19 and TRBJ2-3; TRBD2 is a possible D gene (5 bases). The ends were cut back, 5 bases at V and 1 base at J, with 16 bases in the middle. The germline V gene has CDR1 LNHDA and CDR2 SQIVND (reference sequence). The CDR3 is 16 amino acids. The chain's CDR3 is CASSWGRLAGTDTQYF. The CDR3 region has the DNA TGTGCCAGTAGTTGGGGTCGTCTAGCTGGCACAGATACGCAGTATTTT.

In this sample, this clonotype turned up many times. The gene calls are TRBV2 and TRBJ2-1, with 9 bases identical to TRBD2. Germline values: CDR1 SNHLY, CDR2 FYNNEI. V shed 5 bases, J shed 4 bases, and the junction held 6 bases outside the gene matches. This CDR3 contains 15 residues. CDR3 residues: CASSPGTSRYNEQFF. The CDR3 region has the DNA TGTGCCAGCAGTCCCGGGACTAGCCGTTACAATGAGCAGTTCTTC.

The chain is built from TRBV27 and TRBJ2-7; D may be TRBD1 or TRBD2 (5 bases each). Germline CDR1 MNHEY, CDR2 SMNVEV (reference sequence). This CDR3 has 15 amino acids. Trimming shortened V by 5 bases and J by 2 bases, and 16 bases separated the two germline ends. This chain's CDR3 is CASSALGRVAYEQYV. The CDR3 bases are TGTGCCAGCAGTGCCCTGGGACGGGTAGCCTACGAGCAGTACGTC.

In this sample, this clonotype turned up many times. The chain combines TRBV5-6 with TRBJ2-3, with 11 positions matching TRBD2. The CDR3 spans 16 residues. Germline V gene lookup returns CDR1 SGHDT and CDR2 YYEEEE. V lost 4 bases and J lost 2; bases outside the gene matches: 6. DNA of the CDR3: TGTGCCAGCAGCCCTAGCGGGGGGCGGGACACAGATACGCAGTATTTT. Translation gives CASSPSGGRDTDTQYF.

The gene calls are TRBV24-1 and TRBJ2-3, with a weak D call TRBD2 (5 bases). Trimming cost V 5 bases and J 0 bases, with 11 bases left between them. Germline V gene lookup returns CDR1 KGHDR and CDR2 SFDVKD. The length of the CDR3 is 15 residues. As DNA, the CDR3 is TGTGCCACCAGTGCCGGACTCCTTAGCACAGATACGCAGTATTTT. Its protein is CATSAGLLSTDTQYF.

This clonotype was seen many times. The genes are TRBV6-5 and TRBJ2-5; TRBD1 matches 8 bases. The CDR3 is 14 amino acids. The trim removed 0 bases at V and 7 bases at J, leaving 4 bases unmatched. CDR1 MNHEY and CDR2 SVGAGI come from the germline V gene. This CDR3 is CASSYSTGDPTQYF. CDR3 sequence (DNA): TGTGCCAGCAGTTACTCGACAGGGGATCCGACCCAGTACTTC.

This clonotype has at least ten counts. The rearrangement links TRBV3-2 to TRBJ2-7. TRBV3-2 is classified as a pseudogene. The CDR3 contains 16 residues. The CDR3: CASSQDLPPATYEQYV. The CDR3 DNA reads as TGTGCCAGCAGCCAAGATTTACCGCCTGCTACCTACGAGCAGTACGTC.

J is TRBJ2-5 and V is TRBV4-2, with D tentatively TRBD1 or TRBD2 (7 bases each). The germline V gene encodes CDR1 LGHNA and CDR2 YNFKEQ. This CDR3 has 18 amino acids. V lost 1 base, J lost 4 bases, and 22 bases lay in between. The CDR3 region is CASSQGGGGQGGLETQYF. The DNA for the CDR3 is TGTGCCAGCAGCCAAGGGGGCGGCGGGCAGGGGGGGTTAGAGACCCAGTACTTC.

This clonotype was detected a few times. The chain is built from TRBV10-1 and TRBJ2-1; the match to TRBD2 covers 7 bases. Germline V CDR1 and CDR2: WNHNN, SYGVQD (reference sequence). The V segment lost 1 base and the J segment 10 bases; nucleotides outside the gene matches: 7. The CDR3 is 14 residues long. The CDR3 sequence is CASSEFPSGGEQFF. The CDR3 nucleotides read TGCGCCAGCAGTGAGTTTCCTAGCGGAGGCGAGCAGTTCTTC.

The chain links TRBV5-1 to TRBJ2-7; 9 bases line up with TRBD2. The CDR3 totals 17 residues. Per the germline V gene, CDR1 is SGHRS and CDR2 is YFSETQ. Losses at the gene ends were 1 base for V and 0 bases for J; bases not matched to a gene: 8. In nucleotides, the CDR3 is TGCGCCAGCAGCTTGAGGCTAGCGGGGACCAGCTCCTACGAGCAGTACGTC. It translates to CASSLRLAGTSSYEQYV.

This clonotype was counted many times. The CDR3 DNA reads as TGCGCCAGCAGCTCACACCCCGGGACGGAAGAGACCCAGTACTTC. Protein product: CASSSHPGTEETQYF. J is TRBJ2-5 and V is TRBV4-1; either TRBD1 or TRBD2 may supply D (5 bases each). Trimming took 5 bases from V and 3 from J, leaving 16 bases between them. The CDR3 covers 15 residues. From germline, CDR1 is MGHRA and CDR2 YSYEKL.